This T cell receptor (beta chain) was retrieved from a study of blood T cell repertoires in COVID-19. About the research overall: Both acute and convalescent COVID-19 samples were obtained from the United States, Italy and Spain. Sample material is recorded as cDNA or gDNA derived from T cells, B-cell-depleted T cells, or PBMCs.

Authors' methods: Estimation of nucleated cell counts relied on the amplification of reference gene primers. Sequencing was performed with immunoSEQ multiplex PCR; in TCRdb, only in-frame clones are kept and a portion is missing. That table gives V, J and clone size, and the DNA gave D and trimming. This table has around 34,000 clones, less than 85% appearing once. Per the germline V gene, CDR1 is LNHDA and CDR2 is SQIVND (reference sequence). V was cut by 6 bases and J by 7 bases, with 12 bases left in between. There are 12 residues in the CDR3. The chain joins TRBV19 to TRBJ1-1; a weak D match, TRBD1 (5 bases). What was sequenced was peripheral blood. This receptor was obtained from a woman between 65 and 79 years old with acute or convalescent COVID-19. CDR3 bases: TGTGCCAGTAGAAGTACAGGCCTTGAAGCTTTCTTT. Its protein product is CASRSTGLEAFF.